These 22 T cell receptor beta chains originate from one sample sequenced in a study of T cells in Graves' hyperthyroidism and ophthalmopathy. It was RNA transcripts that yielded the amplified TCR beta CDR3 regions. HTBI primers drove first-round RT-PCR of the TCR CDR3. TCRdb analysed the multiplex PCR reads with MiXCR anew, one entry per CDR3 protein. The sample holds 240,000 or so distinct CDR3 sequences, around 17% seen once. Sequences were obtained from blood. Receptor source: a woman aged 18-29 years with Graves' ophthalmopathy.

This clonotype was detected a few times. The J gene is TRBJ2-4, the V gene TRBV20-1, with 8 bases that match TRBD1. The germline gives CDR1 DFQATT, CDR2 SNEGSKA (reference sequence). V dropped 2 bases and J dropped 7; count of bases not matched to a gene: 13. This CDR3 region has 16 residues. CDR3 region: CSARHPETGAVNIQYF. The CDR3 DNA follows: TGCAGTGCTAGACATCCGGAGACAGGGGCGGTGAACATTCAGTACTTC.

This clonotype has ten or more counts. This chain uses TRBV2 with TRBJ2-2; D possibly corresponds to TRBD2 (5 bases). This CDR3 has 14 amino acids. Germline CDR1 is SNHLY and CDR2 is FYNNEI. V was clipped by 4 bases and J by 2 bases, with 8 bases between them. CDR3 amino acids: CASSADYNTGELFF. CDR3 nucleotides: TGTGCCAGCAGTGCCGACTATAACACCGGGGAGCTGTTTTTT.

The sample holds many counts of this clonotype. The chain employs TRBV2 and TRBJ2-3; possibly TRBD1 or TRBD2 for D (5 bases each). The CDR3 runs to 13 residues. Germline CDR1 reads SNHLY; CDR2 reads FYNNEI. V shed 6 bases and J shed 6 bases, with 13 bases lying between them. This chain's CDR3 is CASRDLWGDTQYF. CDR3 coding DNA: TGTGCCAGCAGGGACCTATGGGGGGATACGCAGTATTTT. The complete variable domain, with remaining parts taken from reference TRBV2 and TRBJ2-3, reads EPEVTQTPSHQVTQMGQEVILRCVPISNHLYFYWYRQILGQKVEFLVSFYNNEISEKSEIFDDQFSVERPDGSNFTLKIRSTKLEDSAMYFCASRDLWGDTQYFGPGTRLTVL.

This chain joins TRBV19 and TRBJ2-5; TRBD1 agrees at 7 bases. The CDR3 is 13 amino acids. The V gene's germline CDR1 is LNHDA and CDR2 SQIVND (reference sequence). Trimming at V came to 8 bases and at J to 3 bases, leaving 6 bases not matched to a gene. This CDR3 is CASSDTGEETQYF. The CDR3, as DNA: TGTGCCAGTTCCGATACAGGGGAAGAGACCCAGTACTTC. Based on the CDR3 plus reference TRBV19 and TRBJ2-5, the full variable domain is DGGITQSPKYLFRKEGQNVTLSCEQNLNHDAMYWYRQDPGQGLRLIYYSQIVNDFQKGDIAEGYSVSREKKESFPLTVTSAQKNPTAFYLCASSDTGEETQYFGPGTRLLVL.

Many counts were recorded for this clonotype. The chain carries TRBV7-8 and TRBJ2-4; TRBD1 matches at 9 bases. CDR1 is SGHVS, CDR2 FQNEAQ, per germline. V was clipped by 11 bases and J by 5 bases; unmatched bases: 4. The CDR3 length is 12 residues. This CDR3 is CACWTGENIQYF. CDR3 DNA: TGTGCCTGCTGGACAGGGGAAAACATTCAGTACTTC.

The table lists this clonotype with many counts. The chain carries TRBV11-3 and TRBJ1-1; D perhaps matches TRBD1 (5 bases). The germline V gene encodes CDR1 SGHNT and CDR2 YENEEA. Trimming took 6 bases from V and 4 from J, leaving 12 bases between them. The CDR3 runs 13 residues. The CDR3 spells CASSPSGSTEAFF. CDR3 nucleotide sequence: TGTGCCAGCAGTCCTTCAGGGAGCACTGAAGCTTTCTTT.

This clonotype appeared many times. The chain recombines TRBV20-1 with TRBJ2-5, with 7 bases aligning to TRBD2. From germline, CDR1 is DFQATT and CDR2 SNEGSKA (reference sequence). The CDR3 covers 15 residues. CDR3 residues: CSLNPSGNAKETQYF. The CDR3 DNA follows: TGCAGCCTTAACCCAAGCGGGAACGCCAAGGAGACCCAGTACTTC.

At least ten counts were recorded for this clonotype. This chain links TRBV5-8 with TRBJ2-1; the D call may be TRBD1 or TRBD2 (5 bases each). Germline CDR1 reads SGHTS; CDR2 reads YDEGEE. The CDR3 totals 13 residues. V lost 6 bases and J 4 bases, leaving 11 bases between the germline ends. Here the CDR3 DNA reads TGTGCCAGCAACTCGGGACCATACAATGAGCAGTTCTTC. It specifies CASNSGPYNEQFF.

V usage is TRBV27 and J usage is TRBJ1-5; tentatively, D is TRBD1 (6 bases). The V gene's germline CDR1 is MNHEY and CDR2 SMNVEV (reference sequence). The germline V and J ends were trimmed by 4 bases and 10 bases, with 20 bases remaining between them. The CDR3 sequence is 15 residues long. This chain's CDR3 is CASSSIQGRHHPQHF. The CDR3 DNA reads as TGTGCCAGCAGTTCTATTCAGGGGCGCCACCATCCCCAGCATTTT.

The V and J genes are TRBV5-1 and TRBJ1-6; 7 bases fit TRBD1. Germline V gives CDR1 SGHRS, CDR2 YFSETQ. V dropped 5 bases and J dropped 0; count of bases not matched to a gene: 5. The CDR3 has 16 residues. In nucleotides, the CDR3 is TGCGCCAGCAGTGTACAGGGGAGCTCCTATAATTCACCCCTCCACTTT. This codes for CASSVQGSSYNSPLHF. The full variable domain, with the rest looked up from reference TRBV5-1 and TRBJ1-6, is KAGVTQTPRYLIKTRGQQVTLSCSPISGHRSVSWYQQTPGQGLQFLFEYFSETQRNKGNFPGRFSGRQFSNSRSEMNVSTLELGDSALYLCASSVQGSSYNSPLHFGNGTRLTVT.

About this clonotype: Germline is not matched at one junction end, which may reflect a read error. The chain couples TRBV6-1 to TRBJ2-5; 7 bases are a match to TRBD1. The CDR3 length is 13 residues. From germline, CDR1 is MNHNS and CDR2 SASEGT. The CDR3 region is CAGRYNENRGQYF. For the CDR3, the DNA is TGTGCCGGCAGATACAATGAAAACAGGGGACAGTACTTC.

V is TRBV27 and J is TRBJ1-5, with 11 bases aligning to TRBD1. CDR3 length: 18 amino acids. Losses at the gene ends were 6 bases for V and 4 bases for J; bases not matched to a gene: 14. Germline V gene data show CDR1 as MNHEY and CDR2 as SMNVEV (reference sequence). CDR3 nucleotides: TGTGCCAGCAGGGGCACCGGGACAGGGGGTTTTAAGAATCAGCCCCAGCATTTT. Its translation is CASRGTGTGGFKNQPQHF.

There are many counts of this clonotype. CDR3 bases: TGTGCCAGCAGCCCCGGGACAGGCATTCGGTGGGGCATGGACGAGCAGTACTTC. It specifies CASSPGTGIRWGMDEQYF. This chain uses TRBV6-1 with TRBJ2-7; 8 bases agree with TRBD1. This CDR3 is 18 amino acids long. Germline V lookup: CDR1 MNHNS, CDR2 SASEGT. J gave up 5 bases and V 6 bases, and 21 bases lay outside the gene matches.

In this sample, this clonotype turned up many times. The rearrangement uses TRBV6-4 and TRBJ2-2; D unresolved. This CDR3 spans 13 amino acids. V dropped 3 bases and J dropped 0 bases, with 2 bases sitting between them. Per the germline V gene, CDR1 is MRHNA and CDR2 is SNTAGT. The CDR3: CASSEANTGELFF. The CDR3 bases are TGTGCCAGCAGTGAAGCGAACACCGGGGAGCTGTTTTTT.

In its sample, this clonotype was seen many times. The chain has TRBV30 and TRBJ1-1, with 7 positions matching TRBD1. Trimming took 3 bases from V and 5 from J; bases not matched to a gene: 6. The CDR3 loop spans 13 amino acids. CDR1 is GTSNPN, CDR2 SVGIG, per germline (reference sequence). CDR3 loop: CAWSRQGGTEAFF. The CDR3 DNA is TGTGCCTGGAGCAGACAGGGAGGAACTGAAGCTTTCTTT.

This clonotype appeared a few times. The chain links TRBV19 to TRBJ2-1; D perhaps matches TRBD2 (6 bases). CDR3 length: 15 amino acids. The germline CDR1 and CDR2 sequences are LNHDA and SQIVND (reference sequence). Trimming took off 6 bases at V and 5 bases at J, with 17 bases between the two ends. CDR3 nucleotide sequence: TGTGCCAGTAGACGGACCGGGACTGCAAACAATGAGCAGTTCTTC. Amino acid sequence: CASRRTGTANNEQFF. Filled out from reference TRBV19 and TRBJ2-1, the complete variable domain reads DGGITQSPKYLFRKEGQNVTLSCEQNLNHDAMYWYRQDPGQGLRLIYYSQIVNDFQKGDIAEGYSVSREKKESFPLTVTSAQKNPTAFYLCASRRTGTANNEQFFGPGTRLTVL.

The sample holds many counts of this clonotype. Just one base apart from a much larger clone, this may be a read error. The rearrangement joins TRBV11-2 to TRBJ2-1; 7 nucleotides match TRBD2. The CDR3 is 16 residues long. Germline V CDR1 and CDR2: SGHAT, FQNNGV. CDR3 in amino acids: CAGSLVTSLGENEQFF. Written as DNA, the CDR3 is TGTGCCGGCAGCTTAGTGACTAGCCTCGGGGAGAATGAGCAGTTCTTC.

This clonotype came up a few times. CDR3 sequence reads: CATSEVGAGGGNEQFF. The CDR3 bases are TGTGCCACCAGTGAAGTGGGAGCGGGGGGGGGCAATGAGCAGTTCTTC. This sequence joins TRBV24-1 and TRBJ2-1; 10 nucleotides line up with TRBD2. The trim removed 4 bases at V and 6 bases at J, leaving 8 bases unmatched. The CDR3 sequence is 16 residues long. The germline V gene has CDR1 KGHDR and CDR2 SFDVKD.

Note on this clonotype: One junction end disagrees with the germline gene, perhaps due to a read error. This chain connects TRBV2 to TRBJ1-6, with TRBD1 as a possible D gene (5 bases). Germline loops: CDR1 SNHLY, CDR2 FYNNEI. The CDR3 sequence is 14 residues long. CDR3 in DNA: TGTGCCAGCAGGGCGGGGACTAGGGTTTCACCCTTCCACTTT. Residues: CASRAGTRVSPFHF. Full variable domain (remainder filled in from reference TRBV2 and TRBJ1-6): EPEVTQTPSHQVTQMGQEVILRCVPISNHLYFYWYRQILGQKVEFLVSFYNNEISEKSEIFDDQFSVERPDGSNFTLKIRSTKLEDSAMYFCASRAGTRVSPFHFGNGTRLTVT.

This clonotype was seen repeatedly, ten times or more. V is TRBV6-1 and J is TRBJ1-5; D may be TRBD1 (5 bases). Deletions cut 2 bases from V and 3 bases from J, with 8 bases between. CDR1 is MNHNS, CDR2 SASEGT, per germline. The CDR3 has 14 residues. Here the CDR3 reads CASSETGYNQPQHF. CDR3 DNA sequence: TGTGCCAGCAGTGAAACAGGTTACAATCAGCCCCAGCATTTT.

This clonotype turned up a few times. A read error may explain this, as a much larger clone is one base away. This chain links TRBV28 with TRBJ2-7, with TRBD1 matching 8 bases. In germline, CDR1 is MDHEN, CDR2 SYDVKM. This CDR3 is built from 13 residues. The CDR3 here is CACSSTGVYEQYF. The CDR3 DNA reads TGTGCCTGCAGTTCGACAGGGGTCTACGAGCAGTACTTC.

This clonotype was picked up many times. This chain uses TRBV7-8 with TRBJ1-5; D is unclear. With 5 bases removed from V and 2 bases from J, the gap between germline ends came to 16 bases. CDR1 SGHVS and CDR2 FQNEAQ come from the germline V gene. The CDR3 loop spans 16 amino acids. DNA for the CDR3: TGTGCCAGCAGCCCAACGCGGGGATTGGGCAATCAGCCCCAGCATTTT. Translation: CASSPTRGLGNQPQHF.